This TCR beta chain derives from a study of blood T cell repertoires in COVID-19. Across the study: Both acute and convalescent COVID-19 samples were obtained from the United States, Italy and Spain. In each case, the material was cDNA or gDNA derived from T cells, B-cell-depleted T cells, or PBMCs.

Authors' processing steps: How many nucleated cells were present was estimated from reference gene primer amplification. TCRdb's copy holds only in-frame clones and misses some; the assay was immunoSEQ multiplex PCR. V and J calls and clone size follow that table, whereas D and trimming were derived from the DNA. The repertoire consists of over 85,000 clones, with roughly 84% occurring once and the leading ten covering 4% to 5.5%. This clone was seen just once. Germline lookup yields CDR1 SNHLY and CDR2 FYNNEI. The CDR3 runs to 13 residues. The receptor comes from a human donor in a cohort sampled during active COVID-19. This chain uses TRBV2 with TRBJ2-7; 7 positions agree with TRBD2. Matching the DNA end better, TRBJ2-5 makes the J call doubtful. Specimen: peripheral blood. This CDR3 is CASSGEGRQTQYF. The DNA for the CDR3 is TGTGCCAGCAGTGGGGAGGGACGGCAGACCCAGTACTTC.